This is a list of T cell receptor beta chains from one sample in a study of cytomegalovirus exposure and HLA in healthy donors. The data were produced by immunoSEQ multiplex PCR, yet TCRdb's version contains in-frame clones alone and is incomplete. The sample has about 190,000 clones, 80% to 85% seen once. What was sequenced was PBMCs. These receptors all stem from a woman between 18 and 30 years old in good health and CMV-seronegative. The CDR3 runs from the conserved cysteine through the conserved F or W. Each record gives: CDR3 length, J gene, V gene, D gene, clone size, CDR3 protein, CDR3 DNA. The D gene is left open where the match is weak. Not every row has a clone size; where given, it reads once, few, many or a size class.

length: 16; J: TRBJ2-3; V: TRBV6-1; D: TRBD2; size: -; CDR3: CASSEGLAGRGDTQYF; DNA: TGTGCCAGCAGTGAGGGACTAGCGGGTCGAGGGGATACGCAGTATTTT
length: 12; J: TRBJ1-1; V: TRBV6-1; D: -; size: -; CDR3: CASRARDTEAFF; DNA: TGTGCCAGCAGGGCGAGGGACACTGAAGCTTTCTTT
length: 14; J: TRBJ2-1; V: TRBV19; D: TRBD1; size: -; CDR3: CASADRDSYNEQFF; DNA: TGTGCCAGTGCCGACCGGGACAGTTACAATGAGCAGTTCTTC
length: 14; J: TRBJ1-1; V: TRBV6-5; D: -; size: few; CDR3: CASSLDRFLAEAFF; DNA: TGTGCCAGCAGCCTAGACAGGTTCCTCGCTGAAGCTTTCTTT
length: 16; J: TRBJ2-2; V: TRBV7-2; D: TRBD2; size: once; CDR3: CASSPRLALNTGELFF; DNA: TGTGCCAGCAGCCCCCGACTAGCCCTCAACACCGGGGAGCTGTTTTTT
length: 17; J: TRBJ2-1; V: TRBV7-8; D: TRBD2; size: -; CDR3: CASSTSKGLGFRDEQFF; DNA: TGTGCCAGCAGCACTTCTAAGGGACTAGGGTTTCGAGATGAGCAGTTCTTC
length: 14; J: TRBJ2-1; V: TRBV28; D: -; size: -; CDR3: CASSPYRVHNEQFF; DNA: TGTGCCAGCAGTCCATACAGGGTCCACAATGAGCAGTTCTTC
length: 16; J: TRBJ2-5; V: TRBV6-5; D: -; size: -; CDR3: CASSYYSGWGEETQYF; DNA: TGTGCCAGCAGTTACTACTCAGGGTGGGGTGAAGAGACCCAGTACTTC
length: 16; J: TRBJ1-4; V: TRBV5-4; D: -; size: -; CDR3: CASSLVAGGRAEKLFF; DNA: TGTGCCAGCAGCTTGGTCGCAGGAGGACGGGCTGAAAAACTGTTTTTT
length: 15; J: TRBJ2-1; V: TRBV12-5; D: -; size: -; CDR3: CASGLVRGIYNEQFF; DNA: TGTGCTAGTGGTTTGGTTCGCGGGATATACAATGAGCAGTTCTTC
length: 21; J: TRBJ1-1; V: TRBV7-6; D: TRBD1; size: -; CDR3: CASSLYPSTGTLNSFNTEAFF; DNA: TGTGCCAGCAGCCTCTACCCGTCGACAGGGACTCTAAACTCCTTTAACACTGAAGCTTTCTTT
length: 16; J: TRBJ1-1; V: TRBV28; D: -; size: -; CDR3: CASSPPFPGQDTEAFF; DNA: TGTGCCAGCAGTCCTCCCTTCCCGGGACAAGACACTGAAGCTTTCTTT
length: 14; J: TRBJ2-7; V: TRBV6-5; D: TRBD2; size: -; CDR3: CASSLIAGGPEQYF; DNA: TGTGCCAGCAGTTTGATAGCGGGAGGGCCCGAGCAGTACTTC
length: 14; J: TRBJ2-1; V: TRBV28; D: -; size: -; CDR3: CASGGREPHNEQFF; DNA: TGTGCCAGCGGGGGGCGGGAGCCCCACAATGAGCAGTTCTTC
length: 18; J: TRBJ2-1; V: TRBV28; D: -; size: -; CDR3: CASSYLVGSASAYNEQFF; DNA: TGTGCCAGCAGTTACCTAGTTGGTAGCGCCTCCGCCTACAATGAGCAGTTCTTC
length: 15; J: TRBJ2-1; V: TRBV9; D: TRBD2; size: -; CDR3: CASSETSGSQDEQFF; DNA: TGTGCCAGCAGCGAGACTAGCGGGAGCCAGGATGAGCAGTTCTTC
length: 15; J: TRBJ1-1; V: TRBV4-2; D: TRBD1; size: -; CDR3: CASSPLTGANTEAFF; DNA: TGTGCCAGCAGCCCCCTGACAGGGGCCAACACTGAAGCTTTCTTT
length: 14; J: TRBJ2-5; V: TRBV6-1; D: TRBD2; size: few; CDR3: CASRLAGGQETQYF; DNA: TGTGCCAGCAGACTAGCGGGAGGGCAAGAGACCCAGTACTTC
length: 15; J: TRBJ2-6; V: TRBV7-2; D: -; size: -; CDR3: CASSRGLSGANVLTF; DNA: TGTGCCAGCAGCCGAGGCCTCTCTGGGGCCAACGTCCTGACTTTC
length: 20; J: TRBJ2-3; V: TRBV13; D: TRBD2; size: -; CDR3: CASSLGLSSGSISQGDTQYF; DNA: TGTGCCAGCAGCTTAGGCCTCTCTAGCGGGAGCATCTCCCAGGGGGATACGCAGTATTTT
length: 15; J: TRBJ1-5; V: TRBV5-6; D: TRBD1; size: -; CDR3: CASSLMTGSNQPQHF; DNA: TGTGCCAGCAGCCTTATGACAGGGAGCAATCAGCCCCAGCATTTT
length: 12; J: TRBJ2-1; V: TRBV4-3; D: -; size: -; CDR3: CASSRASNEQFF; DNA: TGCGCCAGCAGCCGGGCTTCCAATGAGCAGTTCTTC
length: 16; J: TRBJ2-1; V: TRBV9; D: TRBD1; size: -; CDR3: CASSDHRDRGHYEQFF; DNA: TGTGCCAGCAGTGACCACCGGGACAGGGGGCACTATGAGCAGTTCTTC
length: 15; J: TRBJ2-5; V: TRBV7-9; D: -; size: once; CDR3: CASSPEGYGRGEQYF; DNA: TGTGCCAGCAGCCCGGAGGGGTACGGGAGAGGGGAGCAGTACTTC
length: 10; J: TRBJ2-5; V: TRBV2; D: -; size: -; CDR3: CASMAETQYF; DNA: TGTGCCAGCATGGCAGAGACCCAGTACTTC
length: 15; J: TRBJ2-7; V: TRBV7-2; D: -; size: -; CDR3: CASSVTGGGAYEQYF; DNA: TGTGCCAGCAGTGTAACGGGCGGAGGGGCCTACGAGCAGTACTTC
length: 16; J: TRBJ2-1; V: TRBV9; D: -; size: -; CDR3: CASSVGPVGGRDEQFF; DNA: TGTGCCAGCAGCGTAGGTCCGGTGGGAGGTCGAGATGAGCAGTTCTTC
length: 17; J: TRBJ2-3; V: TRBV19; D: TRBD2; size: -; CDR3: CASNTPGLAGGPDTQYF; DNA: TGTGCCAGTAATACACCGGGACTAGCGGGAGGACCAGATACGCAGTATTTT
length: 13; J: TRBJ1-2; V: TRBV27; D: TRBD1; size: -; CDR3: CASAMDRANGYTF; DNA: TGTGCCAGCGCAATGGACAGGGCTAATGGCTACACCTTC
length: 14; J: TRBJ2-1; V: TRBV19; D: -; size: -; CDR3: CASTIAGGYNEQFF; DNA: TGTGCCAGTACCATTGCTGGCGGGTACAATGAGCAGTTCTTC
length: 15; J: TRBJ2-1; V: TRBV7-2; D: TRBD2; size: -; CDR3: CASSELAGAKLEQFF; DNA: TGTGCCAGCAGCGAGCTAGCGGGAGCTAAACTTGAGCAGTTCTTC
length: 15; J: TRBJ1-1; V: TRBV10-3; D: -; size: many; CDR3: CAIRNPTGMNTEAFF; DNA: TGTGCCATCAGGAACCCCACGGGAATGAACACTGAAGCTTTCTTT
length: 15; J: TRBJ1-5; V: TRBV6-5; D: -; size: once; CDR3: CASSYYAGGNQPQHF; DNA: TGTGCCAGCAGTTACTATGCAGGGGGCAATCAGCCCCAGCATTTT
length: 16; J: TRBJ1-1; V: TRBV27; D: -; size: once; CDR3: CASSISYFDSSTEAFF; DNA: TGTGCCAGCAGTATCTCTTACTTCGACTCGAGCACTGAAGCTTTCTTT
length: 13; J: TRBJ1-3; V: TRBV30; D: -; size: -; CDR3: CAWSSSSGNTIYF; DNA: TGTGCCTGGAGCTCCTCCTCTGGAAACACCATATATTTT
length: 14; J: TRBJ2-1; V: TRBV5-1; D: TRBD1; size: -; CDR3: CASSLGQGYNEQFF; DNA: TGCGCCAGCAGCTTGGGACAGGGATACAATGAGCAGTTCTTC
length: 14; J: TRBJ2-5; V: TRBV11-2; D: -; size: -; CDR3: CASSLGGWEETQYF; DNA: TGTGCCAGCAGCTTAGGCGGGTGGGAGGAGACCCAGTACTTC
length: 17; J: TRBJ2-5; V: TRBV2; D: -; size: -; CDR3: CASSVSEGEEIQETQYF; DNA: TGTGCCAGCAGTGTCTCCGAGGGAGAGGAAATACAAGAGACCCAGTACTTC
length: 12; J: TRBJ1-2; V: TRBV9; D: TRBD1; size: -; CDR3: CASRGTDYGYTF; DNA: TGTGCCAGCAGAGGGACAGACTATGGCTACACCTTC
length: 17; J: TRBJ2-3; V: TRBV30; D: TRBD2; size: once; CDR3: CAWSSPGLAGSTDTQYF; DNA: TGTGCCTGGAGTTCTCCGGGACTAGCGGGTAGCACAGATACGCAGTATTTT
length: 17; J: TRBJ2-5; V: TRBV5-4; D: TRBD2; size: -; CDR3: CASSLGRLAGVQETQYF; DNA: TGTGCCAGCAGCTTGGGTCGACTAGCGGGAGTCCAAGAGACCCAGTACTTC
length: 18; J: TRBJ2-7; V: TRBV11-3; D: TRBD1; size: -; CDR3: CASSLDLIVRQGSYEQYF; DNA: TGTGCCAGCAGCTTAGATCTAATCGTGCGACAGGGGTCGTACGAGCAGTACTTC
length: 17; J: TRBJ2-1; V: TRBV27; D: -; size: -; CDR3: CASRDTLGSGSYNEQFF; DNA: TGTGCCAGCAGGGATACTTTAGGCAGCGGCTCCTACAATGAGCAGTTCTTC
length: 15; J: TRBJ2-2; V: TRBV6-5; D: -; size: once; CDR3: CASREGQLNTGELFF; DNA: TGTGCCAGCAGGGAGGGACAGCTGAACACCGGGGAGCTGTTTTTT
length: 14; J: TRBJ2-1; V: TRBV9; D: -; size: -; CDR3: CASSVGGGENEQFF; DNA: TGTGCCAGCAGCGTAGGCGGCGGTGAAAATGAGCAGTTCTTC
length: 13; J: TRBJ2-5; V: TRBV30; D: -; size: -; CDR3: CAWRKQRSGTQYF; DNA: TGTGCCTGGAGAAAGCAACGTTCAGGGACCCAGTACTTC
length: 16; J: TRBJ2-7; V: TRBV4-3; D: TRBD2; size: -; CDR3: CASSQDLREGSNEQYF; DNA: TGCGCCAGCAGCCAAGATCTGAGGGAGGGTTCCAACGAGCAGTACTTC
length: 16; J: TRBJ2-3; V: TRBV7-2; D: TRBD2; size: -; CDR3: CASSLGRTGGSDTQYF; DNA: TGTGCCAGCAGCCTAGGACGAACGGGAGGGTCAGATACGCAGTATTTT
length: 15; J: TRBJ2-5; V: TRBV11-3; D: TRBD2; size: -; CDR3: CASSFSSGREETQYF; DNA: TGTGCCAGCAGCTTTAGTAGCGGGAGGGAAGAGACCCAGTACTTC
length: 14; J: TRBJ2-7; V: TRBV11-3; D: -; size: few; CDR3: CASSPSGSSYEQYF; DNA: TGTGCCAGCAGCCCCTCGGGGAGCTCCTACGAGCAGTACTTC
length: 16; J: TRBJ1-5; V: TRBV6-7; D: -; size: -; CDR3: CASSYHTWGHNQPQHF; DNA: TGTGCCAGCAGTTACCATACATGGGGACACAATCAGCCCCAGCATTTT
length: 15; J: TRBJ2-2; V: TRBV6-5; D: TRBD2; size: few; CDR3: CASSLAGVNTGELFF; DNA: TGTGCCAGCAGTCTAGCGGGAGTGAACACCGGGGAGCTGTTTTTT
length: 13; J: TRBJ2-3; V: TRBV4-3; D: -; size: -; CDR3: CASSQAPGNTQYF; DNA: TGCGCCAGCAGCCAAGCACCGGGAAACACGCAGTATTTT
length: 15; J: TRBJ1-4; V: TRBV18; D: -; size: -; CDR3: CASSPLAPTNEKLFF; DNA: TGTGCCAGCTCACCGTTGGCACCGACTAATGAAAAACTGTTTTTT
length: 15; J: TRBJ2-1; V: TRBV6-6; D: TRBD2; size: -; CDR3: CASSSVAGVHNEQFF; DNA: TGTGCCAGCAGTTCCGTAGCGGGAGTCCACAATGAGCAGTTCTTC
length: 11; J: TRBJ1-1; V: TRBV28; D: -; size: -; CDR3: CASISGTEAFF; DNA: TGTGCCAGCATATCGGGGACTGAAGCTTTCTTT
length: 13; J: TRBJ2-6; V: TRBV9; D: -; size: -; CDR3: CASSAGLANVLTF; DNA: TGTGCCAGCTCCGCAGGTCTGGCCAACGTCCTGACTTTC